This T cell receptor (beta chain) emerged from a study of identifying expanded T cells in peripheral blood. Per the germline V gene, CDR1 is WNHNN and CDR2 is SYGVQD (reference sequence). V was shortened by 3 bases and J by 4 bases, with 13 bases between the two germline ends. This CDR3 is 15 amino acids long. Produced via immunoSEQ multiplex PCR; TCRdb's table is partial and in-frame only. Among 70,000 to 95,000 clones listed, almost 90% were seen once. V is TRBV10-1 and J is TRBJ2-1; TRBD2 might be the D (6 bases). The source material was blood. The receptor was derived from a person aged 18 to 69 in good health. Here the CDR3 reads CASSDGTRGYNEQFF. In DNA form, the CDR3 reads TGCGCCAGCAGTGACGGGACTCGTGGGTACAATGAGCAGTTCTTC.